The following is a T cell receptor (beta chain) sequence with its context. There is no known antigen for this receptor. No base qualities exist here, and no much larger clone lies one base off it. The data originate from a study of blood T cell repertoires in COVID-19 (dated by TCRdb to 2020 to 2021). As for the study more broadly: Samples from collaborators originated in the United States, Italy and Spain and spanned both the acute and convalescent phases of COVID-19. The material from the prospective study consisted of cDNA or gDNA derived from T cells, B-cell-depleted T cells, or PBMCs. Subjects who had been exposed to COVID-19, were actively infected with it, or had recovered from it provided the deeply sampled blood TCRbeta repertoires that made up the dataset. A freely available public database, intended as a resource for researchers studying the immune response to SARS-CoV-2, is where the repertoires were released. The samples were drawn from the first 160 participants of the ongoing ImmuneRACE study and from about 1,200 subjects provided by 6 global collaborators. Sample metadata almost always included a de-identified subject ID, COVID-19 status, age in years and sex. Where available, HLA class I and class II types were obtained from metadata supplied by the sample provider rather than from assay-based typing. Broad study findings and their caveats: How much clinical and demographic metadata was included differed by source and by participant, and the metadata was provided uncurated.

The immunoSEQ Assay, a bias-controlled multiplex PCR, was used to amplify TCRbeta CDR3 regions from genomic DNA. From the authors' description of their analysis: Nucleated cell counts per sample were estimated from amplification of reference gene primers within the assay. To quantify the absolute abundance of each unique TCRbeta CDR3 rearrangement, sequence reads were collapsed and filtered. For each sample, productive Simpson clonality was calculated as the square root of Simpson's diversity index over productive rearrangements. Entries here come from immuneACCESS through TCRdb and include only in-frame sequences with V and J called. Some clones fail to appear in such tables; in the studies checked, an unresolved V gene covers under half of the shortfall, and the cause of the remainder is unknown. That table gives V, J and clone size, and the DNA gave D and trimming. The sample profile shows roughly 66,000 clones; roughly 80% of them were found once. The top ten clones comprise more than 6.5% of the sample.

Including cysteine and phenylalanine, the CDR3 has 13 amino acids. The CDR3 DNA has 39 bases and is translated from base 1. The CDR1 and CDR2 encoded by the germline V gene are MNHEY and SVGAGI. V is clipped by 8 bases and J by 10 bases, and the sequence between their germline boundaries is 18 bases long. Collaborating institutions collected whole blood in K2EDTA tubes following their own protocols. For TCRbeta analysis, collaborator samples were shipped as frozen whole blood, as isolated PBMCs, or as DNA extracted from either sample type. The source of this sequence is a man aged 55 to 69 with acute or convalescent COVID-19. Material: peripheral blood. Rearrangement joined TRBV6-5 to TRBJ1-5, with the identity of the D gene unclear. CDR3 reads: CASHTDWQSPQHF. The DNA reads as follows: TGTGCCAGCCACACCGATTGGCAATCCCCCCAGCATTTT.